Shown below are 18 T cell receptor beta chains from a single sample sequenced in a study of control samples from healthy donors and cancer patients. Using immunoSEQ multiplex PCR, the repertoire was profiled, and TCRdb retains in-frame clones only, with some absent. This sample yields roughly 88,000 clones, of which about nine tenths are seen a single time; approximately 16% belongs to the top ten. Sequenced: blood. These receptors all stem from a man aged 45-60 years in good health.

This clone was counted once. The chain carries TRBV29-1 and TRBJ1-2; 7 bases are shared with TRBD1. The J segment lost 8 bases and the V segment lost 6 bases, leaving 12 bases of the junction unmatched. This CDR3 is 13 amino acids long. Germline V CDR1 and CDR2: SQVTM, ANQGSEA. DNA for the CDR3: TGCAGCGTGGCCCCGGGACAGAGAGCGGGCTACACCTTC. Its translation: CSVAPGQRAGYTF.

In the case of this clone: Other DNA sequences of this sample code for an identical CDR3. This chain links TRBV14 with TRBJ1-6; TRBD1 might be the D (5 bases). CDR1 and CDR2 (germline): SGHDN, FVKESK. Trimming removed 1 base at V and 10 bases at J, with 11 bases between. CDR3 length equals 14 residues. The CDR3 sequence is CASSQGQGYSPLHF. The CDR3 DNA is TGTGCCAGCAGCCAAGGCCAGGGTTACTCACCCCTCCACTTT.

The chain has TRBV5-1 and TRBJ2-1; D is unclear. The V end was cut by 0 bases, the J end by 6 bases, with 13 bases between. The CDR3 covers 15 residues. Germline values: CDR1 SGHRS, CDR2 YFSETQ. CDR3 DNA: TGCGCCAGCAGCTTGGGTAGTAGCAAGGGCAATGAGCAGTTCTTC. Its protein is CASSLGSSKGNEQFF.

This clone was recorded only once. The chain recombines TRBV4-1 with TRBJ2-2; no definite D call. The V end lost 3 bases, the J end lost 6 bases, and 11 bases lay between the germline ends. CDR3 length: 14 residues. Germline CDR1 is MGHRA and CDR2 is YSYEKL. In DNA, the CDR3 is TGCGCCAGCAGCCATGTCGGTTTGGCCGGGGAGCTGTTTTTT. The encoded protein is CASSHVGLAGELFF.

Worth noting for this clone: Other DNA sequences within the sample encode an identical CDR3. The chain joins TRBV2 to TRBJ1-2; 9 nucleotides match TRBD1. J was trimmed by 2 bases and V by 6 bases; bases with no gene match: 4. Per germline, CDR1 SNHLY and CDR2 FYNNEI. The length of the CDR3 is 14 residues. This CDR3 reads CASRATGGNYGYTF. The CDR3 DNA sequence: TGTGCCAGCAGAGCGACAGGGGGGAACTATGGCTACACCTTC.

V is TRBV9 and J is TRBJ1-5, with TRBD1 matching over 7 bases. Trimming took 5 bases from V and 7 from J; bases not matched to a gene: 9. There are 14 residues in the CDR3. Germline V gene data show CDR1 as SGDLS and CDR2 as YYNGEE. The CDR3 DNA reads TGTGCCAGCAGTCCTACAGGGGCGGAACAGCCCCAGCATTTT. Protein product: CASSPTGAEQPQHF. The full variable domain, rest sourced from reference TRBV9 and TRBJ1-5, is DSGVTQTPKHLITATGQRVTLRCSPRSGDLSVYWYQQSLDQGLQFLIQYYNGEERAKGNILERFSAQQFPDLHSELNLSSLELGDSALYFCASSPTGAEQPQHFGDGTRLSIL.

The chain has TRBV11-2 and TRBJ1-2, with a tentative D call TRBD1 (5 bases). CDR3 size: 11 residues. Germline loops: CDR1 SGHAT, CDR2 FQNNGV. The V and J ends lost 3 bases and 8 bases respectively, with 7 bases between them. The CDR3: CASSLGVGYTF. In DNA form, the CDR3 reads TGTGCCAGCAGCTTGGGGGTCGGCTACACCTTC.

This clone was seen just once. V and J are TRBV5-1 and TRBJ2-3; TRBD2 matches 13 bases. The germline CDR1 and CDR2 sequences are SGHRS and YFSETQ. This CDR3 is built from 15 residues. The ends lost 4 bases at V and 8 bases at J; junction bases unmatched: 7. CDR3 residues: CASSIQTSGGSTQYF. In DNA form, the CDR3 reads TGCGCCAGCAGCATACAGACTAGCGGGGGGTCTACGCAGTATTTT.

V gene TRBV14 combines with J gene TRBJ1-2; a weak D match, TRBD1 (5 bases). V was clipped by 2 bases and J by 8 bases, with 12 bases between them. The CDR3 length is 13 residues. Looked up from germline, CDR1 is SGHDN and CDR2 is FVKESK. This CDR3 is CASSQFQGRGYTF. For the CDR3, the DNA is TGTGCCAGCAGCCAATTTCAGGGACGGGGCTACACCTTC.

DNA of the CDR3: TGTGCCAGTATAGACTCTGGAAACACCATATATTTT. Translated, it gives CASIDSGNTIYF. The chain couples TRBV19 to TRBJ1-3, with D hard to call. Germline V gene sequence: CDR1 LNHDA, CDR2 SQIVND (reference sequence). The length of the CDR3 is 12 residues. Trimming left V 7 bases short and J 0 bases short, with 4 bases between.

The genes are TRBV6-1 and TRBJ1-2, with D hard to call. This CDR3 comprises 15 residues. Trimming pared 1 base from V and 3 bases from J, leaving 12 bases between. In germline, CDR1 is MNHNS, CDR2 SASEGT. CDR3: CASSEERFRDYGYTF. In DNA, the CDR3 is TGTGCCAGCAGTGAAGAACGCTTTAGAGACTATGGCTACACCTTC.

V gene TRBV5-1 combines with J gene TRBJ2-5; 12 bases agree with TRBD2. The CDR3 is 16 residues long. V lost 4 bases, J lost 4 bases, and 8 bases stayed unmatched. Looked up from germline, CDR1 is SGHRS and CDR2 is YFSETQ. In DNA, the CDR3 is TGCGCCAGCAGCGCTAGCGGGGGGGCAGTGGGAGAGACCCAGTACTTC. Translation gives CASSASGGAVGETQYF.

V gene TRBV5-8 combines with J gene TRBJ1-6; D uncertain. V was clipped by 5 bases and J by 7 bases, with 19 bases between them. Germline V gene lookup returns CDR1 SGHTS and CDR2 YDEGEE. There are 16 residues in the CDR3. CDR3 bases: TGTGCCAGCAGACCTACTCGTGCGGCGGACAATTCACCCCTCCACTTT. It codes for CASRPTRAADNSPLHF.

The chain combines TRBV7-2 with TRBJ1-1; 8 positions agree with TRBD1. Germline CDR1 and CDR2: SGHTA and FQGNSA. V lost 5 bases, J lost 6 bases, and 11 bases stayed unmatched. The CDR3 sequence is 15 residues long. Written as DNA, the CDR3 is TGTGCCAGCAGCCCTGGACAGGGACCCGTACCTGAAGCTTTCTTT. Translated, it gives CASSPGQGPVPEAFF. Complete variable domain (other parts from reference TRBV7-2 and TRBJ1-1): GAGVSQSPSNKVTEKGKDVELRCDPISGHTALYWYRQSLGQGLEFLIYFQGNSAPDKSGLPSDRFSAERTGGSVSTLTIQRTQQEDSAVYLCASSPGQGPVPEAFFGQGTRLTVV.

The chain links TRBV2 to TRBJ1-5, with unresolved D. CDR1 and CDR2 (germline): SNHLY, FYNNEI. V lost 9 bases and J lost 0, with 12 bases in between. The CDR3 is 14 amino acids. Here the CDR3 reads CASQGEYSNQPQHF. The CDR3 nucleotides read TGTGCCAGTCAAGGAGAGTATAGCAATCAGCCCCAGCATTTT.

The chain uses TRBV6-2 or TRBV6-3 and TRBJ2-7; possibly TRBD1 for D (6 bases). CDR3 size: 13 residues. Between the trimmed V and J ends, which lost 5 bases and 2 bases, there was a span of 10 bases. Germline assignment: CDR1 MNHEY and CDR2 SVGEGT. CDR3 in amino acids: CASSTGPPYEQYF. CDR3 DNA sequence: TGTGCCAGCAGTACAGGGCCACCCTACGAGCAGTACTTC.

The chain carries TRBV4-3 and TRBJ1-6; no reliable D call. Germline-derived CDR1 and CDR2 are LGHNA and YSLEER. Deletions cut 0 bases from V and 6 bases from J, with 9 bases between. This CDR3 has 15 residues. For the CDR3, the DNA is TGCGCCAGCAGCCAAGACGTACTGGTTAATTCACCCCTCCACTTT. Its translation: CASSQDVLVNSPLHF.

CDR3 residues: CASSEAIDGSSYNEQFF. In nucleotides, the CDR3 is TGTGCCAGCAGTGAAGCAATTGACGGTAGCTCCTACAATGAGCAGTTCTTC. The chain links TRBV6-1 to TRBJ2-1; the D is unclear. The CDR3 has 17 residues. The germline CDR1 and CDR2 sequences are MNHNS and SASEGT. The germline V and J ends were trimmed by 0 bases and 0 bases, with 12 bases remaining between them.